This note documents a single T cell receptor beta chain sequence. Its matching antigen is unknown. The sample comes from a study of cytomegalovirus exposure and HLA in healthy donors. Whole-study findings and limits: In presence/absence analyses, roughly uniform sequencing depth across donors was assumed. Immune exposure was documented only through CMV serostatus. Later, TCR association rates were found to vary by HLA locus, highest for DRB1 and lowest for HLA-C.

CDR3 length equals 13 residues. The germline gives CDR1 SGHTA, CDR2 FQGNSA. V gave up 2 bases and J gave up 1 base, with 5 bases separating them. The primer mix had 60 Vbeta and 13 Jbeta primers. Assay: immunoSEQ multiplex PCR; the TCRdb copy retains only in-frame clones and omits some. Found here are tens of thousands of clones, over 50% of them singletons; the top ten hold roughly 22%. All donors participated as healthy donors of bone marrow. The sequencing sample was made of PBMCs. The clonotype was recovered from a man between 35 and 55 years old in good health and CMV-seropositive. V gene TRBV7-2 combines with J gene TRBJ1-1; D is undetermined. DNA of the CDR3: TGTGCCAGCAGCTTAACAAGGAACACTGAAGCTTTCTTT. Its translation is CASSLTRNTEAFF.